Presented here are 12 T cell receptor beta chains from one specimen sequenced in a study of early T cells in non-severe SARS-CoV-2 infection (dated by TCRdb to about 2021). Receptor amplification or capture employed 5' RACE. TCRdb records NextSeq 500 as the sequencer. In TCRdb, the public reads were trimmed at Q25 with fastp and aligned with MiXCR, with productive beta chains retained. Rows are unified per CDR3 protein, each entry keeping the most common DNA and genes. The sample table contains 65,000 to 80,000 distinct CDR3 sequences; only one count was recorded for 11% of them. The ten largest account for 4% to 5% of the sample. Sequencing was carried out using whole blood. These receptors originate from an adult who was a healthcare worker with PCR-confirmed SARS-CoV-2 infection or an uninfected control (not recorded which).

This clonotype was recorded many times. V is TRBV5-1 and J is TRBJ2-3; D ambiguous. Germline assignment: CDR1 SGHRS and CDR2 YFSETQ. The germline V and J ends were trimmed by 1 base and 0 bases, with 9 bases remaining between them. CDR3 size: 15 residues. CDR3 region: CASSLSHPSTDTQYF. In nucleotides, the CDR3 is TGCGCCAGCAGCTTGTCCCACCCTAGCACAGATACGCAGTATTTT.

J is TRBJ2-4 and V is TRBV20-1; 16 nucleotides line up with TRBD2. Looked up from germline, CDR1 is DFQATT and CDR2 is SNEGSKA (reference sequence). The CDR3 runs 16 residues. J lost 9 bases, V lost 3 bases, and 8 bases had no gene match. CDR3 in DNA: TGCAGTGCTAGTTTGGGACTAGCGGGGGGGCAGATCATTCAGTACTTC. This translates into CSASLGLAGGQIIQYF.

This clonotype has a count of ten or more. The rearrangement links TRBV29-1 to TRBJ1-2, with 7 bases matching TRBD1. The CDR3 length is 12 residues. With 5 bases clipped from V and 14 bases from J, the junction kept 14 bases outside the gene matches. From germline, CDR1 is SQVTM and CDR2 ANQGSEA. Here the CDR3 DNA reads TGCAGCGTTCCCCTCGGGGGGGGACAGAATACCTTC. Translated, it gives CSVPLGGGQNTF.

The chain recombines TRBV20-1 with TRBJ2-2, with unresolved D. V lost 3 bases and J 1 base, leaving 12 bases between the germline ends. The germline CDR1 and CDR2 sequences are DFQATT and SNEGSKA (reference sequence). There are 15 residues in the CDR3. In DNA, the CDR3 is TGCAGTGCTAGGGCCGCTCACCTGAACACCGGGGAGCTGTTTTTT. This codes for CSARAAHLNTGELFF.

This clonotype showed up many times. Relative to the germline gene, one junction end is altered; a read error may explain this. The chain couples TRBV20-1 to TRBJ1-2, with TRBD1 matching over 7 bases. The CDR3 is 14 residues long. CDR1 is DFQATT, CDR2 SNEGSKA, per germline (reference sequence). The CDR3 nucleotides are TGCAGCGCTATACAGGGGAGTGATAACTATGGCTACACCTTC. Residues: CSAIQGSDNYGYTF.

V gene TRBV7-3 combines with J gene TRBJ2-1; no clear D gene. The CDR3 loop spans 12 amino acids. CDR1 and CDR2 from the germline V gene are SGHTA and FQGTGA. Trimming removed 5 bases at V and 5 bases at J, with 7 bases between. CDR3 bases: TGTGCCAGCAGCGTCCAAGACAATGAGCAGTTCTTC. Its protein is CASSVQDNEQFF. The complete variable domain, with remaining parts taken from reference TRBV7-3 and TRBJ2-1, reads GAGVSQTPSNKVTEKGKYVELRCDPISGHTALYWYRQSLGQGPEFLIYFQGTGAADDSGLPNDRFFAVRPEGSVSTLKIQRTERGDSAVYLCASSVQDNEQFFGPGTRLTVL.

This clonotype has more than one count but fewer than ten. The CDR3 here is CASNPLPFNEQFF. Here the CDR3 DNA reads TGTGCCAGCAATCCTCTTCCCTTCAATGAGCAGTTCTTC. This chain uses TRBV2 with TRBJ2-1, with D unclear. The germline gives CDR1 SNHLY, CDR2 FYNNEI. There are 13 residues in the CDR3. V gave up 7 bases and J gave up 6 bases, with 13 bases separating them.

This clonotype appeared many times. The chain has TRBV5-1 and TRBJ2-2; 7 positions agree with TRBD2. CDR1 and CDR2 (germline): SGHRS, YFSETQ. The CDR3 loop spans 16 amino acids. Losses at the gene ends were 6 bases for V and 3 bases for J; bases not matched to a gene: 11. For the CDR3, the DNA is TGCGCCAGCAACCCGAAGGTCCGGGGGGACACCGGGGAGCTGTTTTTT. Its translation: CASNPKVRGDTGELFF.

Worth noting for this clonotype: A much larger clone lies one base from this, so it may be a read error. This likely comes from a read error, as the CDR3 has no conserved phenylalanine or tryptophan at its end. The chain combines TRBV6-2 or TRBV6-3 with TRBJ1-5, with D perhaps matching TRBD1 (5 bases). V was clipped by 3 bases and J by 0 bases, with 6 bases between them. CDR1 is MNHEY, CDR2 SVGEGT, per germline. The CDR3 totals 14 residues. The CDR3: CASSYDSSNQPQHL. DNA for the CDR3: TGTGCCAGCAGTTATGACAGTAGCAATCAGCCCCAGCATCTT.

This clonotype was seen repeatedly, ten times or more. The CDR3 protein is CASSLTNSYEQYF. The CDR3 DNA reads TGTGCCAGCAGCCTAACTAATTCCTACGAGCAGTACTTC. The chain combines TRBV3-1 with TRBJ2-7; D ambiguous. CDR3 length equals 13 residues. V lost 4 bases, J lost 1 base, and 8 bases lay in between. Germline values: CDR1 LGHDT, CDR2 YNNKEL (reference sequence).

The gene calls are TRBV13 and TRBJ2-3, with a weak D call TRBD2 (6 bases). This CDR3 has 16 residues. Germline loops: CDR1 PRHDT, CDR2 FYEKMQ (reference sequence). Trimming took 0 bases from V and 2 from J, leaving 12 bases between them. The CDR3 DNA reads TGTGCCAGCAGCTTAGGACTAGCTCAATACACAGATACGCAGTATTTT. Translated: CASSLGLAQYTDTQYF.

This clonotype appeared a few times. This chain links TRBV5-1 with TRBJ2-1; D unclear. Trimming shortened V by 7 bases and J by 1 base, and 3 bases separated the two germline ends. The CDR3 covers 11 residues. Germline CDR1 and CDR2: SGHRS and YFSETQ. CDR3 sequence (DNA): TGCGCCAGCGCGTCCTACAATGAGCAGTTCTTC. Residues: CASASYNEQFF.